This T cell receptor (beta chain) was captured by sequencing in a study of sequential checkpoint blockade in melanoma. The germline CDR1 and CDR2 sequences are GTSNPN and SVGIG (reference sequence). The J segment lost 7 bases and the V segment lost 1 base, leaving 6 bases of the junction unmatched. CDR3 length equals 14 residues. The protocol was immunoSEQ multiplex PCR, while the TCRdb copy is restricted to in-frame clones and leaves out a portion. Of 25,000 to 35,000 clones in the sample, 70% to 90% are singletons; the top ten hold 22%. The treatment was: randomized to nivolumab then ipilimumab (arm A) or the reverse (arm B). No patient had prior DNA-damaging chemotherapy.

The gene calls are TRBV30 and TRBJ1-4, with 7 bases identical to TRBD1. The specimen comprised CD8+ T cells sorted from blood (inferred from file names), sampled from a patient given nivolumab and ipilimumab in sequence. The TCR sequence derives from a human donor with melanoma. The CDR3 nucleotides are TGTGCCTGGAGTGGGCCAGGGGGGTTTGAAAAACTGTTTTTT. Protein product: CAWSGPGGFEKLFF.